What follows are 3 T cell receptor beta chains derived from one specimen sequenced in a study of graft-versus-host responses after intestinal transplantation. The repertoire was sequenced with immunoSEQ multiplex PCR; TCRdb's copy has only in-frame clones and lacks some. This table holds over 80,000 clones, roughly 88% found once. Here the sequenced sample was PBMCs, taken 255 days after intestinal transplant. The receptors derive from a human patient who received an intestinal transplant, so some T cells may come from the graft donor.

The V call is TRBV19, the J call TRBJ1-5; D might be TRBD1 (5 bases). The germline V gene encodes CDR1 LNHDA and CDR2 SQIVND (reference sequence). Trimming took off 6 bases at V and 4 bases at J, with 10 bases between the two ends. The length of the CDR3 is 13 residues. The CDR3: CASSWGRNQPQHF. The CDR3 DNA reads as TGTGCCAGTAGCTGGGGGAGAAATCAGCCCCAGCATTTT.

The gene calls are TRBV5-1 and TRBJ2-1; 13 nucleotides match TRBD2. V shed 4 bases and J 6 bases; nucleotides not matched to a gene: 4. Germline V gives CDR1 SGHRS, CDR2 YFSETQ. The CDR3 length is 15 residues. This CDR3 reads CASSPGTSGANEQFF. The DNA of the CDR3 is TGCGCCAGCAGCCCCGGGACTAGCGGGGCCAATGAGCAGTTCTTC.

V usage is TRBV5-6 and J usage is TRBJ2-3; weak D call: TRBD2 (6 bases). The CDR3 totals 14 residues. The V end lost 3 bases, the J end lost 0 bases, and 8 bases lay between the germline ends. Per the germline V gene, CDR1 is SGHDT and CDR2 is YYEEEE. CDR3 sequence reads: CASSSGTSTDTQYF. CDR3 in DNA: TGTGCCAGCAGCTCCGGGACTAGCACAGATACGCAGTATTTT.